This passage covers 27 T cell receptor beta chains from one sample sequenced in a study of multiple sclerosis patients with progressive multifocal leukoencephalopathy. Sequencing used immunoSEQ multiplex PCR; TCRdb keeps in-frame clones, though not all of them. The table records 30,000 or so clones, less than 90% of them present only once. The time point here: time of PML onset. Material: PBMCs, obtained from a patient treated with natalizumab. These receptors originate from a human donor with progressive multifocal leukoencephalopathy.

Of note for this clone: An end of the junction differs from the germline gene, which may be a read error. This chain uses TRBV7-7 with TRBJ2-7; 10 bases agree with TRBD2. Germline V gene data show CDR1 as SSHAT and CDR2 as FNYEAQ (reference sequence). CDR3 length: 15 amino acids. CDR3 residues: CASSELAGILDEQYF. In nucleotides, the CDR3 is TGTGCTAGCAGCGAACTAGCGGGAATCTTAGACGAGCAGTACTTC.

The rearrangement joins TRBV11-3 to TRBJ2-7, with 7 bases identical to TRBD1. CDR3 length equals 15 residues. With V trimmed by 1 base and J by 5 bases, 8 bases remained unmatched. From germline, CDR1 is SGHNT and CDR2 YENEEA. CDR3 sequence: CASSLGRQGGNEQYF. Here the CDR3 DNA reads TGTGCCAGCAGCTTAGGCCGACAGGGTGGTAACGAGCAGTACTTC.

Here the CDR3 DNA reads TGTGCCAGCAGCTTACGCAGGGGAAGGGGCGAGCAGTACTTC. This sequence encodes CASSLRRGRGEQYF. The V call is TRBV7-2, the J call TRBJ2-5, with a tentative D call TRBD1 (6 bases). The J call may be faulty, since TRBJ2-7 better matches the DNA end. The CDR3 has 14 residues. Germline CDR1 reads SGHTA; CDR2 reads FQGNSA.

The V gene is TRBV18, the J gene TRBJ2-3; D is perhaps TRBD2 (6 bases). CDR3 length: 16 amino acids. The V and J ends lost 3 bases and 0 bases respectively, with 13 bases between them. Germline CDR1 is KGHSH and CDR2 is LQKENI. CDR3 region: CASSPRLRGSTDTQYF. The CDR3 DNA reads as TGTGCCAGCTCACCGCGTCTTCGGGGGAGCACAGATACGCAGTATTTT.

The rearrangement links TRBV18 to TRBJ2-7; unclear D gene. Per germline, CDR1 KGHSH and CDR2 LQKENI. V was pared by 6 bases and J by 6 bases, with 12 bases between. CDR3 size: 12 residues. The CDR3 DNA reads TGTGCCAGCTCCCCTCTTGGTCCCGAGCAGTACTTC. Translation: CASSPLGPEQYF.

The rearrangement joins TRBV5-4 to TRBJ2-5; D call uncertain. V lost 0 bases, J lost 2 bases, and 5 bases lay in between. Germline V gives CDR1 SGHNT, CDR2 YYREEE (reference sequence). This CDR3 contains 13 residues. CDR3 in amino acids: CASSLGQQETQYF. The CDR3 DNA sequence: TGTGCCAGCAGCTTGGGACAACAAGAGACCCAGTACTTC.

The chain has TRBV4-1 and TRBJ1-2; 7 positions match TRBD1. With 3 bases clipped from V and 7 bases from J, the junction kept 5 bases outside the gene matches. Germline V CDR1 and CDR2: MGHRA, YSYEKL. The CDR3 consists of 13 residues. CDR3 sequence: CASSQDPGGGYTF. Written as DNA, the CDR3 is TGCGCCAGCAGCCAGGACCCAGGGGGTGGCTACACCTTC.

V and J are TRBV10-3 and TRBJ1-5; D ambiguous. This CDR3 spans 13 amino acids. V lost 6 bases and J 4 bases, leaving 10 bases between the germline ends. The V gene's germline CDR1 is ENHRY and CDR2 SYGVKD. The CDR3 sequence: CAISSPGNQPQHF. Here the CDR3 DNA reads TGTGCCATCAGCTCCCCGGGGAATCAGCCCCAGCATTTT.

This clone has only a few counts. The chain employs TRBV5-1 and TRBJ1-2; TRBD1 might be the D (6 bases). The length of the CDR3 is 15 residues. CDR1 and CDR2 from the germline V gene are SGHRS and YFSETQ. V gave up 4 bases and J gave up 4 bases, with 17 bases separating them. The DNA of the CDR3 is TGCGCCAGCAGCGACGGTGGGGGCGGAAGCTATGGCTACACCTTC. This translates into CASSDGGGGSYGYTF. Complete variable domain (other parts from reference TRBV5-1 and TRBJ1-2): KAGVTQTPRYLIKTRGQQVTLSCSPISGHRSVSWYQQTPGQGLQFLFEYFSETQRNKGNFPGRFSGRQFSNSRSEMNVSTLELGDSALYLCASSDGGGGSYGYTFGSGTRLTVV.

The chain employs TRBV29-1 and TRBJ1-2, with 7 bases lining up with TRBD1. The CDR3 is 13 amino acids. The V gene's germline CDR1 is SQVTM and CDR2 ANQGSEA. Trimming cost V 4 bases and J 5 bases; bases outside gene matches: 7. CDR3 nucleotides: TGCAGCGTTGGTTGGGACAGAAAGTATGGCTACACCTTC. Protein sequence: CSVGWDRKYGYTF.

This rearrangement joins TRBV5-1 to TRBJ2-3; 12 bases map to TRBD2. CDR1 is SGHRS and CDR2 is YFSETQ in the germline V gene. The V and J ends lost 0 bases and 8 bases, in that order; junction bases with no gene match: 7. The CDR3 is 16 residues long. The CDR3 sequence is CASSLVTSGSLGTQYF. As DNA, the CDR3 is TGCGCCAGCAGCTTGGTGACTAGCGGGAGTCTTGGTACGCAGTATTTT.

The chain has TRBV19 and TRBJ1-4, with D perhaps matching TRBD1 (5 bases). The CDR3 consists of 15 residues. CDR1 is LNHDA, CDR2 SQIVND, per germline (reference sequence). Trimming took 6 bases from V and 3 from J, leaving 14 bases between them. CDR3 region: CASRRDETSNEKLFF. CDR3 bases: TGTGCCAGTAGGCGGGACGAAACCTCTAATGAAAAACTGTTTTTT.

This chain joins TRBV27 and TRBJ2-7, with 7 bases identical to TRBD1. The CDR3 runs to 15 residues. CDR1 and CDR2 from the germline V gene are MNHEY and SMNVEV (reference sequence). Trimming at V came to 2 bases and at J to 0 bases, leaving 4 bases not matched to a gene. The CDR3 DNA reads as TGTGCCAGCAGTTTAAGGACAGGCCTCTCCTACGAGCAGTACTTC. Translating it yields CASSLRTGLSYEQYF.

This clone has only a few counts. The chain joins TRBV19 to TRBJ1-5; 7 positions match TRBD1. J was trimmed by 2 bases and V by 4 bases; bases with no gene match: 5. Germline V lookup: CDR1 LNHDA, CDR2 SQIVND (reference sequence). The CDR3 is made up of 15 amino acids. The CDR3 reads CASSNRRGGNQPQHF. In nucleotides, the CDR3 is TGTGCCAGTAGTAATCGCAGGGGGGGCAATCAGCCCCAGCATTTT.

The chain employs TRBV11-2 and TRBJ2-7; 12 bases are a match to TRBD1. The CDR3 contains 14 residues. CDR1 and CDR2 (germline): SGHAT, FQNNGV. V trimming: 4 bases; J trimming: 6 bases; junction bases outside the gene matches: 4. The CDR3 DNA reads TGTGCCAGCAGCTATGGGACAGGGGGCTTCGAGCAGTACTTC. The encoded protein is CASSYGTGGFEQYF.

This sequence joins TRBV7-3 and TRBJ2-1; no clear D gene. This CDR3 has 15 residues. Trimming removed 2 bases from V and 10 bases from J, with 18 bases in between. Looked up from germline, CDR1 is SGHTA and CDR2 is FQGTGA. For the CDR3, the DNA is TGTGCCAGCAGCTTAGACGCTACTCTCTCCAGGGAGCAGTTCTTC. This translates into CASSLDATLSREQFF.

The V call is TRBV10-3, the J call TRBJ2-3; D is undetermined. V lost 5 bases and J lost 4, with 19 bases in between. The germline CDR1 and CDR2 sequences are ENHRY and SYGVKD. The CDR3 sequence is 16 residues long. DNA of the CDR3: TGTGCCATCAGTTTCCGGGCCCCAGGCAAGGCAGATACGCAGTATTTT. This encodes CAISFRAPGKADTQYF.

The gene calls are TRBV4-2 and TRBJ1-2; possible D gene TRBD1, 5 bases. This CDR3 spans 13 amino acids. Germline V gene lookup returns CDR1 LGHNA and CDR2 YNFKEQ. Trimming left V 1 base short and J 8 bases short, with 11 bases between. The CDR3 DNA reads TGTGCCAGCAGCCAAGCCCGGACATCCGGCTACACCTTC. Translating it yields CASSQARTSGYTF.

J is TRBJ2-1 and V is TRBV5-4, with 13 positions matching TRBD2. With 0 bases clipped from V and 6 bases from J, the junction kept 3 bases outside the gene matches. CDR3 length: 16 amino acids. Germline V CDR1 and CDR2: SGHNT, YYREEE (reference sequence). As DNA, the CDR3 is TGTGCCAGCAGCTTGGGTCGGACTAGCGGGAGCAATGAGCAGTTCTTC. The encoded protein is CASSLGRTSGSNEQFF.

V gene TRBV7-2 combines with J gene TRBJ1-1; D might be TRBD1 (5 bases). Germline CDR1 is SGHTA and CDR2 is FQGNSA. V lost 5 bases and J lost 0, with 7 bases in between. The CDR3 has 13 amino acids. Here the CDR3 reads CASSQTVNTEAFF. The DNA of the CDR3 is TGTGCCAGCAGCCAGACAGTGAACACTGAAGCTTTCTTT.

The chain carries TRBV9 and TRBJ2-7, with 7 bases matching TRBD1. Per the germline V gene, CDR1 is SGDLS and CDR2 is YYNGEE. V dropped 0 bases and J dropped 3; count of bases not matched to a gene: 9. The CDR3 sequence is 16 residues long. CDR3 coding DNA: TGTGCCAGCAGCGTAGGAGGGGGCCCAGCAGGCTACGAGCAGTACTTC. This codes for CASSVGGGPAGYEQYF.

The genes are TRBV7-8 and TRBJ2-3; unclear D gene. The V gene's germline CDR1 is SGHVS and CDR2 FQNEAQ. The CDR3 totals 14 residues. V was cut by 3 bases and J by 6 bases, with 13 bases left in between. The CDR3 nucleotides are TGTGCCAGCAGCTTCCTCCAAAGTGAGGATACGCAGTATTTT. This gives the protein CASSFLQSEDTQYF.

This clone has a single count. The chain is built from TRBV5-1 and TRBJ2-1; 10 bases line up with TRBD2. Germline CDR1 is SGHRS and CDR2 is YFSETQ. V was pared by 0 bases and J by 7 bases, with 7 bases of the junction left unmatched. The CDR3 loop spans 16 amino acids. The CDR3 loop reads CASSLGSSGSSNEQFF. The CDR3 DNA reads TGCGCCAGCAGCTTGGGGTCTAGCGGGAGCTCGAATGAGCAGTTCTTC.

V and J are TRBV9 and TRBJ2-3; 7 positions match TRBD1. Germline-derived CDR1 and CDR2 are SGDLS and YYNGEE. Germline trimming cut 0 bases from V and 2 bases from J; bases unmatched to any gene: 9. The CDR3 totals 17 residues. The CDR3 is CASSVGLGDRITDTQYF. The DNA of the CDR3 is TGTGCCAGCAGCGTAGGGCTGGGGGACAGAATCACAGATACGCAGTATTTT.

The rearrangement uses TRBV5-1 and TRBJ1-5; 8 bases are a match to TRBD1. Germline V gene lookup returns CDR1 SGHRS and CDR2 YFSETQ. Germline trimming cut 4 bases from V and 7 bases from J; bases unmatched to any gene: 7. This CDR3 is 14 amino acids long. The CDR3 DNA is TGCGCCAGCAGCGTTGGACAGGGAGACCAGCCCCAGCATTTT. This translates into CASSVGQGDQPQHF.

The J gene is TRBJ2-1, the V gene TRBV19; the D gene could be TRBD1 or TRBD2 (6 bases each). CDR1 is LNHDA, CDR2 SQIVND, per germline (reference sequence). This CDR3 is 17 amino acids long. The V end lost 3 bases, the J end lost 2 bases, and 17 bases lay between the germline ends. In DNA, the CDR3 is TGTGCCAGTAGTATTGGGGGCGGGGCTCCCCCCTACAATGAGCAGTTCTTC. Protein product: CASSIGGGAPPYNEQFF.

This chain links TRBV7-8 with TRBJ2-1; a possible D gene is TRBD1 (6 bases). The CDR3 length is 15 residues. Germline CDR1 is SGHVS and CDR2 is FQNEAQ. V gave up 7 bases and J gave up 0 bases, with 13 bases separating them. CDR3 residues: CASTVDRSSYNEQFF. The CDR3 DNA follows: TGTGCCAGCACCGTGGACAGAAGCTCCTACAATGAGCAGTTCTTC.